The T cell receptor beta chain described here comes from a study of human T cells and chemical hapten exposure. Library construction involved attaching unique molecular identifiers to individual cDNA molecules, which allowed quantitative, reproducible TCR counting. TCRdb re-called the RACE reads through MiXCR, storing one row per CDR3 protein. The table has more than 250,000 distinct CDR3 sequences, approximately 8.6% seen once; the top ten hold around 2.5%. Whole-study findings and limits: Donors were affected by alopecia, so their immune reaction might vary from that of healthy individuals. Expanded TCR counts at PT1 went up together with patch test score, a positive correlation.

Time point described: pre-sensitization, week 0. The treatment here: therapeutic diphenylcyclopropenone sensitization with weekly scalp DPC. This clonotype was seen a handful of times. Its antigen is not identified. Trimming cost V 2 bases and J 2 bases, with 10 bases left between them. Germline loops: CDR1 SGHDN, CDR2 FVKESK. This CDR3 is built from 14 residues. This rearrangement joins TRBV14 to TRBJ2-7, with D unclear. The receptor comes from a woman aged 35 to 49 with alopecia areata. Some clones in this sample may be carry-over from other donors' samples. The sequenced sample was whole blood, obtained in connection with sensitization to the hapten diphenylcyclopropenone (DPC). CDR3 region: CASSQQAGTYEQYF. CDR3 DNA: TGTGCCAGCAGCCAACAGGCAGGCACCTACGAGCAGTACTTC.